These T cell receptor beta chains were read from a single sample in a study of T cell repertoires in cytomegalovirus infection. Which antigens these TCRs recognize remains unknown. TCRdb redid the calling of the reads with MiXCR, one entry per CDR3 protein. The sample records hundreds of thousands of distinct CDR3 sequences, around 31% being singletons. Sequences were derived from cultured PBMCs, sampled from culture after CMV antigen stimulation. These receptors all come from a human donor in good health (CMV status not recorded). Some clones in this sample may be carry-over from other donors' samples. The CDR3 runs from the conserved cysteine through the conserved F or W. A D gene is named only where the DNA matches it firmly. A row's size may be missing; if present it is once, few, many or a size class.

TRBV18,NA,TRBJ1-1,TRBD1,TGTGCCAGCTCACCATCGGGACAGATGAACACTGAAGCTTTCTTT,CASSPSGQMNTEAFF
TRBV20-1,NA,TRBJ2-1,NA,TGCAGTGCGACCTTAGATGAGCAGTTCTTC,CSATLDEQFF
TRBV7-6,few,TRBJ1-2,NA,TGTGCCAGCAGCCCTGCCGGACATCAGGGGATTAACTATGGCTACACCTTC,CASSPAGHQGINYGYTF
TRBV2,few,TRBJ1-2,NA,TGTGCCAGCAGTGCCACAGGACGCGGCTACACCTTC,CASSATGRGYTF
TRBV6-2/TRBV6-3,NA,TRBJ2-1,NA,TGTGCCAGCAGTTACTCGAAAGTCTACAATGAGCAGTTCTTC,CASSYSKVYNEQFF
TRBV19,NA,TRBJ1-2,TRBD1,TGTGCCAGTAGGGACAGGAAGACTAACTATGGCTACACCTTC,CASRDRKTNYGYTF
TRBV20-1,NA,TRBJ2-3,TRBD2,TGCAGTGCTAGAGATCGTTCTAGCGGGAGTGAAGATACGCAGTATTTT,CSARDRSSGSEDTQYF
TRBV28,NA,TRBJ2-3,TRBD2,TGTGCCAGCAGTTTTCAACTAGCGGCGACAGATACGCAGTATTTT,CASSFQLAATDTQYF
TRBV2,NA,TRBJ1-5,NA,TGTGCCAGCAGTGATCCTCCGGAAGGCCAGCCCCAGCATTTT,CASSDPPEGQPQHF
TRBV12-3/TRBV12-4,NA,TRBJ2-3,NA,TGTGCCAGCAGTTTAGGGTCAGTTACAGATACGCAGTATTTT,CASSLGSVTDTQYF